This T cell receptor (beta chain) stems from a study of blood T cell repertoires in COVID-19. Study information: COVID-19 samples collected from the United States, Italy and Spain covered acute and convalescent phases. T cells, B-cell-depleted T cells, or PBMCs supplied cDNA or gDNA.

The CDR3 runs to 14 residues. The V gene's germline CDR1 is SGHRS and CDR2 YFSETQ. In the original analysis: Amplified reference gene primers provided the basis for estimating nucleated cell counts. Sequenced by immunoSEQ multiplex PCR; TCRdb stores in-frame clones only, minus some. From that table come the V and J calls and clone size; the DNA was used to work out D and trimming. Of around 230,000 clones in the sample, around 88% were seen once. This receptor was identified in a woman in her forties or fifties with acute or convalescent COVID-19. The chain joins TRBV5-1 to TRBJ1-2; possible D gene TRBD1, 6 bases. Sequencing was done on a sample of peripheral blood. The CDR3 bases are TGCGCGACAGCGGGGGGGCCGGTTAACTATGGCTACACCTTC. It yields the protein CATAGGPVNYGYTF.